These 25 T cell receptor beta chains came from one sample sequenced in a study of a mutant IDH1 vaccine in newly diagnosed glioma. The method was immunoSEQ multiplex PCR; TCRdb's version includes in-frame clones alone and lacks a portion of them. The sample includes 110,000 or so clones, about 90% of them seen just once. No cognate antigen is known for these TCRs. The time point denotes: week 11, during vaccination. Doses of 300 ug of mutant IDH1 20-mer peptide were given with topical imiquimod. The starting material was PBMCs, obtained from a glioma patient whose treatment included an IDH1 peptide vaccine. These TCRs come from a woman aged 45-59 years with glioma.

The CDR3 spells CAISVAASTDTQYF. The CDR3 nucleotides read TGTGCCATCAGTGTTGCAGCTAGCACAGATACGCAGTATTTT. The rearrangement joins TRBV10-3 to TRBJ2-3; D gene ambiguous. Between the trimmed V and J ends, which lost 4 bases and 0 bases, there was a span of 8 bases. Germline CDR1 reads ENHRY; CDR2 reads SYGVKD. The CDR3 totals 14 residues.

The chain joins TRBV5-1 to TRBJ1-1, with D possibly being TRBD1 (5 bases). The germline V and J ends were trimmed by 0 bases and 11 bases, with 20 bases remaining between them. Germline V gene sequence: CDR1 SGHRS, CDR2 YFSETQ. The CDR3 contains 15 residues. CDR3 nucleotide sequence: TGCGCCAGCAGCTTGGGAGGGGCTTTGGCGTCAGGGGCTTTCTTT. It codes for CASSLGGALASGAFF. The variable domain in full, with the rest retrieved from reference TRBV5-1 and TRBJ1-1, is KAGVTQTPRYLIKTRGQQVTLSCSPISGHRSVSWYQQTPGQGLQFLFEYFSETQRNKGNFPGRFSGRQFSNSRSEMNVSTLELGDSALYLCASSLGGALASGAFFGQGTRLTVV.

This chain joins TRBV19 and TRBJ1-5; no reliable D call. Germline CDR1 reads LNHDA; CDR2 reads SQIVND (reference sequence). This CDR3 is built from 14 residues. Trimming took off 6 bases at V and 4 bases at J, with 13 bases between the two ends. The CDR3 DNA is TGTGCCAGTAGAGGACCCGCTACAAATCAGCCCCAGCATTTT. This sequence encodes CASRGPATNQPQHF.

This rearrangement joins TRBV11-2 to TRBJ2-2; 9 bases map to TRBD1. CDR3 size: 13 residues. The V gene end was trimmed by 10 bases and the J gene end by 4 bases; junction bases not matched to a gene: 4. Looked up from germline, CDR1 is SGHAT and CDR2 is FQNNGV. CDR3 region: CATGTGFTGELFF. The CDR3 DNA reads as TGTGCCACAGGGACAGGGTTCACCGGGGAGCTGTTTTTT.

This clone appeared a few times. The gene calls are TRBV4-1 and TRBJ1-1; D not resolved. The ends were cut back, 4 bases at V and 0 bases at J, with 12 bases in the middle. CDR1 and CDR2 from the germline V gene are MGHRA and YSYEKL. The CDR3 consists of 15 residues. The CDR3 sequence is CASSPLKGMNTEAFF. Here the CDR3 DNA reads TGCGCCAGCAGCCCGCTCAAGGGAATGAACACTGAAGCTTTCTTT.

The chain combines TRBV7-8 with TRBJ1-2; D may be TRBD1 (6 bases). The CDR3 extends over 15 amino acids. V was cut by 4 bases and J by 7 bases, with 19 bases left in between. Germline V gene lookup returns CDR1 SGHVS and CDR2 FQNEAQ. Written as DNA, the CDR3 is TGTGCCAGCAGCTCCCGGACAGAAAGGGGGGGTGGCTACACCTTC. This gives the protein CASSSRTERGGGYTF.

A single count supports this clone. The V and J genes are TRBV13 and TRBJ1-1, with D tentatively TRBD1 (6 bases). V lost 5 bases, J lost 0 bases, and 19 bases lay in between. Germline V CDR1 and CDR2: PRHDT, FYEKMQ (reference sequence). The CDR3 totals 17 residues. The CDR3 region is CASSPRDRWGMNTEAFF. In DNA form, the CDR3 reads TGTGCCAGCAGCCCTAGAGACAGGTGGGGTATGAACACTGAAGCTTTCTTT.

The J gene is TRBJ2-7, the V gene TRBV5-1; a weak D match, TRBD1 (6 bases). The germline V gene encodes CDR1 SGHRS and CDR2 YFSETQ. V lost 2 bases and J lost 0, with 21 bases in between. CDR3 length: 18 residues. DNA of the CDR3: TGCGCCAGCAGCTTCTACAGGGTTGAGAGTGAGGTCTCCTACGAGCAGTACTTC. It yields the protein CASSFYRVESEVSYEQYF.

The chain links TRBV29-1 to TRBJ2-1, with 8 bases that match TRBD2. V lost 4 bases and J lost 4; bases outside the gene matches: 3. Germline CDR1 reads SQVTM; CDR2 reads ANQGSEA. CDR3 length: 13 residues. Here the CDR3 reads CSVASGGYNEQFF. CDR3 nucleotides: TGCAGCGTTGCGTCGGGAGGGTACAATGAGCAGTTCTTC.

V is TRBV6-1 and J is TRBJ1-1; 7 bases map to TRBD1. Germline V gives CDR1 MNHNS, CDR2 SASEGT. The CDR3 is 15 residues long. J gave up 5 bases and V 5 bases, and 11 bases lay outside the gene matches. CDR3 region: CASSKETGAETEAFF. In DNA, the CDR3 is TGTGCCAGCAGTAAAGAAACAGGGGCGGAAACTGAAGCTTTCTTT.

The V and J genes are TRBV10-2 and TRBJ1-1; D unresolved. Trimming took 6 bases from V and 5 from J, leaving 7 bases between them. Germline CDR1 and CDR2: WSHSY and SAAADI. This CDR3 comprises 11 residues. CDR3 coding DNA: TGCGCCAGCAGGTCAAGAACTGAAGCTTTCTTT. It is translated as CASRSRTEAFF.

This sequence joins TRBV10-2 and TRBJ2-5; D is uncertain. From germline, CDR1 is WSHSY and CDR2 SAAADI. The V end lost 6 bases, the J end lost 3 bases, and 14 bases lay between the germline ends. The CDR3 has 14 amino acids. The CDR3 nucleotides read TGCGCCAGCAGCCCTGATGAGGATGAAGAGACCCAGTACTTC. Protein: CASSPDEDEETQYF.

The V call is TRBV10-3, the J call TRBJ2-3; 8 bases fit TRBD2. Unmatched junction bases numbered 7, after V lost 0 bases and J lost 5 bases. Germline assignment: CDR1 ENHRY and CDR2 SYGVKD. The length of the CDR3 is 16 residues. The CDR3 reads CAISESGAGAGDTQYF. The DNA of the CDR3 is TGTGCCATCAGTGAGTCAGGAGCGGGAGCCGGAGATACGCAGTATTTT.

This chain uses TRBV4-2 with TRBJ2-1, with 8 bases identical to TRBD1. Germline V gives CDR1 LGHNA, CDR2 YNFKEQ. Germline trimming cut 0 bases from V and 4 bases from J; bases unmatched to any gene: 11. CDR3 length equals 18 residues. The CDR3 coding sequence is TGTGCCAGCAGCCAAGATATGGCGGACAGGGACACATACAATGAGCAGTTCTTC. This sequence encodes CASSQDMADRDTYNEQFF.

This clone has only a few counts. As DNA, the CDR3 is TGTGCCTGGAGAGGGGGGAGGAAGAACACCGGGGAGCTGTTTTTT. Translating gives CAWRGGRKNTGELFF. V gene TRBV30 combines with J gene TRBJ2-2; the D call may be TRBD1 or TRBD2 (6 bases each). CDR1 GTSNPN and CDR2 SVGIG come from the germline V gene (reference sequence). The CDR3 covers 15 residues. The germline V and J ends were trimmed by 3 bases and 1 base, with 12 bases remaining between them.

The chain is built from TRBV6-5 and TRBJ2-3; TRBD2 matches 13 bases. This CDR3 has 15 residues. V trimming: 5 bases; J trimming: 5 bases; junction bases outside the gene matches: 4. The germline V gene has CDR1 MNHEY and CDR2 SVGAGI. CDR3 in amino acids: CASSRGLAGRDTQYF. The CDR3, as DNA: TGTGCCAGCAGTAGGGGACTAGCGGGACGAGATACGCAGTATTTT.

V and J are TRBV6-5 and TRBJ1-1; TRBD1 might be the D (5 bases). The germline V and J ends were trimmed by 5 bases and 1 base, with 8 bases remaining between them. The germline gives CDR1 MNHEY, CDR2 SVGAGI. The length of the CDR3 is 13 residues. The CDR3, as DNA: TGTGCCAGCAGTCTTACAGGGAACACTGAAGCTTTCTTT. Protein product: CASSLTGNTEAFF.

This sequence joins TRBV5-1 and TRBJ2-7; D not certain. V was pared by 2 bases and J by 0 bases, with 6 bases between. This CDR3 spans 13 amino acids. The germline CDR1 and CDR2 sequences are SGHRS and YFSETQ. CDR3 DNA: TGCGCCAGCAGCTTCGCAGGCTCCTACGAGCAGTACTTC. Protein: CASSFAGSYEQYF.

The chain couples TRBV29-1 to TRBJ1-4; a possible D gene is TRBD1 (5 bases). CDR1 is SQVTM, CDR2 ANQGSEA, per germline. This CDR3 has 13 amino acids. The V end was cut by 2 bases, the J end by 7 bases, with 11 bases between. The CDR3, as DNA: TGCAGCGTTGAACTGGGGCAGAGTGAAAAACTGTTTTTT. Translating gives CSVELGQSEKLFF.

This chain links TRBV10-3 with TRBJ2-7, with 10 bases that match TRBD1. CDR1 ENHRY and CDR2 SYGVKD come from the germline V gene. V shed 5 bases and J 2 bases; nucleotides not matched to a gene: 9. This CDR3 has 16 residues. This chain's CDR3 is CAISITGGQGTYEQYF. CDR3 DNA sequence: TGTGCCATCAGTATTACCGGGGGACAGGGGACCTACGAGCAGTACTTC.

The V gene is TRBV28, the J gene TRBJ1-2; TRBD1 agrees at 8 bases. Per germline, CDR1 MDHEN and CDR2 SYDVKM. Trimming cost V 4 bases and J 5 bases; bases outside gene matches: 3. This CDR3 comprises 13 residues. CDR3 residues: CASSSTGDYGYTF. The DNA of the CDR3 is TGTGCCAGCAGTTCGACAGGGGATTATGGCTACACCTTC.

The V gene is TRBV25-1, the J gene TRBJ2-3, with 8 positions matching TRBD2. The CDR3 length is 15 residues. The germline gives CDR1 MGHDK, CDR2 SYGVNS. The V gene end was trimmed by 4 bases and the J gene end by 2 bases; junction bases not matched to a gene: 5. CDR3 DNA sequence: TGTGCCAGCAGTGCGCTAGCGGGCTACACAGATACGCAGTATTTT. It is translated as CASSALAGYTDTQYF.

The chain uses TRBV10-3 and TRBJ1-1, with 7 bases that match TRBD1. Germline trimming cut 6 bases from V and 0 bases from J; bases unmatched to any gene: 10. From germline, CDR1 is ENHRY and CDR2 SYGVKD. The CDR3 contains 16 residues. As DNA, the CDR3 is TGTGCCATCAGCCCAGCAGGGGGGACCTTGAACACTGAAGCTTTCTTT. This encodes CAISPAGGTLNTEAFF.

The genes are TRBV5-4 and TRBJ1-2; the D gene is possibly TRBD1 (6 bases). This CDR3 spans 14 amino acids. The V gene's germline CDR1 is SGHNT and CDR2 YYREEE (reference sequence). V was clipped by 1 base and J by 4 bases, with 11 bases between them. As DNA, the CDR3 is TGTGCCAGCAGCTTGTGGACAGCTTCCTATGGCTACACCTTC. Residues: CASSLWTASYGYTF.

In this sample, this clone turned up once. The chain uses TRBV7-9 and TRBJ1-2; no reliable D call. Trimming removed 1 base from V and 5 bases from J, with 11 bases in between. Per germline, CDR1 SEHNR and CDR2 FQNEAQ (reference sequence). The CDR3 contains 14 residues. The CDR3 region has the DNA TGTGCCAGCAGCTTAGACTCGGAAGGGTATGGCTACACCTTC. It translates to CASSLDSEGYGYTF.